A selection of T cell receptor beta chains follows, all from one sample in a study of breast tumors, draining lymph nodes, adjacent tissues. TCRdb itself ran the multiplex PCR reads through MiXCR, one entry per CDR3 protein. The profile covers over 20,000 distinct CDR3 sequences, with roughly three fifths appearing a single time and roughly a fifth taken by the ten largest. Input material: tumor-adjacent breast tissue. The origin of the receptors is a female donor with breast cancer. Some clones in this sample may be carry-over from other donors' samples. CDR3s include the opening cysteine and the closing phenylalanine or tryptophan. D genes are given only for firm matches. Expanded clones get a size class; other rows say once, few or many, or leave the size out.

J gene,V gene,D gene,clone size,CDR3 protein,CDR3 DNA
TRBJ1-6,TRBV12-3/TRBV12-4,.,medium-sized,CASSLSAGVNSPLHF,TGTGCCAGCAGTTTATCGGCAGGGGTTAATTCACCCCTCCACTTT
TRBJ2-7,TRBV6-6,.,few,CASSPLGQAYEQYF,TGTGCCAGCAGTCCCCTGGGGCAAGCCTACGAGCAGTACTTC
TRBJ1-5,TRBV2,TRBD1,.,CASRRDRDASNQPQHF,TGTGCCAGCAGGAGGGACAGGGACGCTAGCAATCAGCCCCAGCATTTT
TRBJ2-7,TRBV20-1,TRBD2,.,CSARAGTSDSYEQYF,TGCAGTGCTAGAGCCGGGACTAGCGACTCCTACGAGCAGTACTTC
TRBJ2-1,TRBV20-1,.,.,CSARELGSYNEQFF,TGCAGTGCTAGAGAACTGGGCTCCTACAATGAGCAGTTCTTC
TRBJ1-4,TRBV15,.,once,CATSREGVPGEKLFF,TGTGCCACCAGCAGGGAGGGTGTTCCAGGGGAAAAACTGTTTTTT
TRBJ1-2,TRBV19,TRBD1,.,CASTGQGVGGYTF,TGTGCCAGTACCGGACAGGGGGTCGGTGGCTACACCTTC
TRBJ2-2,TRBV9,.,.,CASSVTPKNTGELFF,TGTGCCAGCAGCGTTACGCCAAAGAACACCGGGGAGCTGTTTTTT
TRBJ1-3,TRBV12-3/TRBV12-4,TRBD1,once,CASSPGTAGNTIYF,TGTGCCAGCAGCCCCGGGACAGCTGGAAACACCATATATTTT
TRBJ2-5,TRBV5-1,.,many,CASSLVQETHYF,TGCGCCAGCAGCTTGGTCCAAGAGACCCACTACTTC
TRBJ1-2,TRBV5-1,.,.,CASSLTEGRGYTF,TGCGCCAGCAGCCTAACGGAGGGGCGAGGCTACACCTTC
TRBJ2-1,TRBV2,.,.,CASSLRHGSYNEQLF,TGTGCCAGCAGCCTTCGACATGGGTCGTACAATGAGCAGCTCTTC
TRBJ1-5,TRBV19,.,.,CASSQGNQPQHF,TGTGCCAGTAGCCAGGGGAATCAGCCCCAGCATTTT
TRBJ1-5,TRBV20-1,TRBD1,medium-sized,CSAPRQGGNQPQHF,TGCAGTGCTCCCCGACAGGGGGGCAATCAGCCCCAGCATTTT
TRBJ2-3,TRBV7-9,TRBD1,.,CASSSRQGRITDTQYF,TGTGCCAGCAGCTCCCGACAGGGACGCATCACAGATACGCAGTATTTT
TRBJ2-1,TRBV6-2/TRBV6-3,.,many,CASSYSMGDGQFF,TGTGCCAGCAGTTACTCGATGGGTGATGGGCAGTTCTTC
TRBJ1-6,TRBV2,TRBD1,.,CASRIGQGGSPLHF,TGTGCCAGCAGGATCGGACAGGGGGGTTCACCCCTCCACTTT
TRBJ1-2,TRBV5-1,TRBD1,medium-sized,CASSFDRASDGYTF,TGCGCCAGCAGCTTTGACAGGGCCTCAGATGGCTACACCTTC
TRBJ1-1,TRBV5-1,.,many,CASSLNGARMNTEAFF,TGCGCCAGCAGCTTGAATGGCGCCAGGATGAACACTGAAGCTTTCTTT
TRBJ1-6,TRBV20-1,.,.,CSASVSYNSPLHF,TGCAGTGCCTCGGTCTCATATAATTCACCCCTCCACTTT
TRBJ1-5,TRBV30,.,many,CAWSVGGSQPQHF,TGTGCCTGGAGTGTCGGGGGGTCTCAGCCCCAGCATTTT
TRBJ2-7,TRBV11-3,.,few,CASSFAVGSYEQYF,TGTGCCAGCAGCTTCGCCGTGGGGAGCTACGAGCAGTACTTC
TRBJ1-4,TRBV7-9,.,.,CASSSNNRATNEKLFF,TGTGCCAGCAGCAGCAATAACAGGGCAACTAATGAAAAACTGTTTTTT
TRBJ2-3,TRBV7-7,.,many,CASSFLGSEPTDTQYF,TGTGCTAGCAGCTTCTTGGGTAGCGAGCCAACAGATACGCAGTATTTT